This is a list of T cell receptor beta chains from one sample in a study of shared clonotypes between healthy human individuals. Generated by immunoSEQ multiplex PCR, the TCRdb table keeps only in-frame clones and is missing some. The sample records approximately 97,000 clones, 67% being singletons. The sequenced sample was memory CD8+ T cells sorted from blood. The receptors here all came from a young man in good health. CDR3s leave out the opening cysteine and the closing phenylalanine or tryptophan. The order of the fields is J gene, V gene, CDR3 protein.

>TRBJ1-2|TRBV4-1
ASSQKGQGNIKYGYT
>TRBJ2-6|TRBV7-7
ASSTGTVPQSRANVLT
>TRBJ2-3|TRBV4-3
ASSQDPWKASLSTDTQY
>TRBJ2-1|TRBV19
ASNSGLATDNEQF
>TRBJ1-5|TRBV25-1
ASSELDQPQH
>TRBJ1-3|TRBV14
ASSPSRFSGNTIY
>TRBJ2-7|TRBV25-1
ASSDMGTASSYEQY
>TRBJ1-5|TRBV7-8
ASSFRPSNQPQH
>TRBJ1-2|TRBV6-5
ASSSGTIVGGYT
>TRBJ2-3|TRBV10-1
ASSRGLTDTQY
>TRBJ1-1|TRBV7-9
ASRTTRQGNTEAF
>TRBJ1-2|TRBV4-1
ASSQDSSGQPYGYT
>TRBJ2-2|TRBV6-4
ASSPVSWKTGELF
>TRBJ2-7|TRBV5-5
ASSGQAASYEQY
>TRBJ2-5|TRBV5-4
ASSPAETQETQY
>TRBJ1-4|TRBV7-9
ASSFGTGDEKLF
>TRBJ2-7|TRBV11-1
ASSFPNGTGNFYEQY
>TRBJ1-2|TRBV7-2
ASSPSGGLQRWGYT
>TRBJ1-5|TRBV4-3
ASSQDRGRSQPQH
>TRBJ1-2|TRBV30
ALGGSYGYT
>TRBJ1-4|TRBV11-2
ASSLVEDEKLF
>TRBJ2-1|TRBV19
ASSDGTVYNEQF
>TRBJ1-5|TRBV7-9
ASSLGTGIRGNQPQH
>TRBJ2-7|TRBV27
ASSSLVSYEQY
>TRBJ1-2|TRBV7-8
ASSSLGGTNYGYT
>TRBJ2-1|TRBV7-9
ASSLGGLFPEQF
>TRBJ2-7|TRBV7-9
ASSLVQGLFDEQY